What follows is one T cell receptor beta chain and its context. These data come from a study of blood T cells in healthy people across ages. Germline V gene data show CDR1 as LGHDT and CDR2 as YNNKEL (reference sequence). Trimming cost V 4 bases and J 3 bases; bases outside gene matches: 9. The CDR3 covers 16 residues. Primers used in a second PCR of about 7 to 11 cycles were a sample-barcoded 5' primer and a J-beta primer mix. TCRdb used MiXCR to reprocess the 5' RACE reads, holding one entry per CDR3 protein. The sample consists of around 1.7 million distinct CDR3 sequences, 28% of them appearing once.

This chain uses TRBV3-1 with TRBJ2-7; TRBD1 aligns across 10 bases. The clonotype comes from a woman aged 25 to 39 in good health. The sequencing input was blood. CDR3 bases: TGTGCCAGCAGCCCCTCCGGGACAGGGGCTTACTACGAGCAGTACTTC. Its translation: CASSPSGTGAYYEQYF.